This T cell receptor beta chain was identified in a study of shared clonotypes between healthy human individuals. The germline V gene has CDR1 SGHNT and CDR2 YYREEE (reference sequence). CDR3 length: 13 amino acids. The V end lost 7 bases, the J end lost 2 bases, and 12 bases lay between the germline ends. Generated by immunoSEQ multiplex PCR, the TCRdb table keeps only in-frame clones and is missing some. The sample consists of 2 million to 2.5 million clones, 90% to 96% of them appearing once. Both subsets, CD45RA+ naive and CD45RA-negative memory, were split from the CD4+ cells. The sample was naive CD4+ T cells sorted from blood. Subset reported: CD45RA+ positively selected. V gene TRBV5-4 combines with J gene TRBJ2-5; weak D call: TRBD1 (7 bases). This TCR was recovered from a man aged 18 to 29 in good health. The CDR3 DNA follows: TGTGCCAGCCGCAGGGGGGAACAAGAGACCCAGTACTTC. It translates to CASRRGEQETQYF.